A single sample is the source of the 13 T cell receptor beta chains below, sequenced in a study of CD8+CD57+ T cells in acquired aplastic anemia. Patients selected for sequencing had displayed CD8+CD57+ cell expansion by flow cytometry. Profiling of TCR beta VDJ combinations and CDR3 sequences used genomic DNA as template. TCRdb used MiXCR to reprocess the reads, holding one entry per CDR3 protein. Of more than 150,000 distinct CDR3 sequences in the sample, 48% were seen once. The sequenced material came from sorted CD4+, CD8+, or CD8+CD57+ T cells (not recorded which) from PBMCs. The receptors come from a human donor with aplastic anemia.

This clonotype was observed a handful of times. The gene calls are TRBV4-1 and TRBJ2-7; no firm D call. The CDR3 sequence is 13 residues long. Trimming took off 4 bases at V and 3 bases at J, with 10 bases between the two ends. Germline CDR1 is MGHRA and CDR2 is YSYEKL. The CDR3 DNA follows: TGCGCCAGCAGCCCCAAGAAGGACTACGAGCAGTACTTC. Its translation is CASSPKKDYEQYF.

This chain joins TRBV11-3 and TRBJ2-5; D possibly corresponds to TRBD2 (6 bases). The CDR3 runs to 15 residues. Germline V CDR1 and CDR2: SGHNT, YENEEA. V was cut by 2 bases and J by 1 base, with 11 bases left in between. CDR3 residues: CASSLKRASQETQYF. CDR3 coding DNA: TGTGCCAGCAGCTTAAAGCGGGCGAGCCAAGAGACCCAGTACTTC.

In this sample, this clonotype turned up many times. The V and J genes are TRBV20-1 and TRBJ1-1, with D possibly being TRBD1 (5 bases). V shed 6 bases and J shed 1 base, with 9 bases lying between them. This CDR3 region has 12 residues. Per the germline V gene, CDR1 is DFQATT and CDR2 is SNEGSKA (reference sequence). CDR3 sequence (DNA): TGCAGTGCGAGCCAGGGGAACACTGAAGCTTTCTTT. This sequence encodes CSASQGNTEAFF.

The sample holds many counts of this clonotype. V usage is TRBV19 and J usage is TRBJ2-7; weak D call: TRBD1 (5 bases). The CDR3 loop spans 15 amino acids. The V gene's germline CDR1 is LNHDA and CDR2 SQIVND (reference sequence). With 6 bases removed from V and 0 bases from J, the gap between germline ends came to 15 bases. CDR3: CASRGWGLSSYEQYF. CDR3 DNA sequence: TGTGCCAGTAGGGGCTGGGGCCTGAGCTCCTACGAGCAGTACTTC.

As regards this clonotype: One junction end does not reproduce the germline sequence, and a read error may be involved. The gene calls are TRBV25-1 and TRBJ2-5; the D is unclear. From germline, CDR1 is MGHDK and CDR2 SYGVNS. The CDR3 is made up of 14 amino acids. As DNA, the CDR3 is TGTGCCAGCAGCCCGAGAGGAATCCAAGGGACCCAGTACTTC. It codes for CASSPRGIQGTQYF.

The V call is TRBV15, the J call TRBJ1-5, with TRBD1 matching over 10 bases. V shed 5 bases, J shed 4 bases, and the junction held 5 bases outside the gene matches. CDR1 LNHNV and CDR2 YYDKDF come from the germline V gene (reference sequence). This CDR3 has 15 amino acids. The CDR3 loop reads CATSARTGGNQPQHF. The CDR3 DNA is TGTGCCACCAGCGCACGGACAGGGGGTAATCAGCCCCAGCATTTT.

The chain links TRBV2 to TRBJ2-3, with 8 bases aligning to TRBD1. This CDR3 region has 16 residues. Germline CDR1 SNHLY, CDR2 FYNNEI. V was pared by 2 bases and J by 6 bases, with 10 bases of the junction left unmatched. The CDR3 spells CASSEPETGEADTQYF. The DNA for the CDR3 is TGTGCCAGCAGTGAACCTGAGACAGGGGAAGCGGATACGCAGTATTTT. Combining the CDR3 with reference TRBV2 and TRBJ2-3 gives the whole variable domain EPEVTQTPSHQVTQMGQEVILRCVPISNHLYFYWYRQILGQKVEFLVSFYNNEISEKSEIFDDQFSVERPDGSNFTLKIRSTKLEDSAMYFCASSEPETGEADTQYFGPGTRLTVL.

This clonotype was observed a handful of times. Since a much larger clone is just one base distant, this may be a read error. The chain employs TRBV15 and TRBJ2-7, with 9 bases aligning to TRBD1. Trimming took 5 bases from V and 1 from J; bases not matched to a gene: 12. In germline, CDR1 is LNHNV, CDR2 YYDKDF (reference sequence). The CDR3 runs to 17 residues. The CDR3 reads CATSGARPGTGSYEQYF. The CDR3 bases are TGTGCCACCAGCGGAGCCAGACCCGGGACAGGGTCCTACGAGCAGTACTTC. Based on the CDR3 plus reference TRBV15 and TRBJ2-7, the full variable domain is DAMVIQNPRYQVTQFGKPVTLSCSQTLNHNVMYWYQQKSSQAPKLLFHYYDKDFNNEADTPDNFQSRRPNTSFCFLDIRSPGLGDTAMYLCATSGARPGTGSYEQYFGPGTRLTVT.

About this clonotype itself: Since a much larger clone is just one base distant, this may be a read error. The rearrangement joins TRBV12-3 or TRBV12-4 to TRBJ2-1, with 10 bases that match TRBD2. CDR3 length: 15 amino acids. Here the CDR3 reads CASTSAGGSYNEQLF. CDR3 DNA sequence: TGTGCCAGCACCTCAGCGGGAGGGTCCTACAATGAGCAGCTCTTC.

This clonotype was detected a few times. A much more abundant neighbour one base away suggests this may be a read error. The conserved phenylalanine or tryptophan is not found at the CDR3 terminus, so this likely reflects a read error. The chain is built from TRBV20-1 and TRBJ2-1; no clear D. The germline V and J ends were trimmed by 7 bases and 4 bases, with 8 bases remaining between them. Germline assignment: CDR1 DFQATT and CDR2 SNEGSKA (reference sequence). The CDR3 consists of 11 residues. This CDR3 reads CSVEPYNEQFL. CDR3 sequence (DNA): TGCAGTGTAGAACCTTACAATGAGCAGTTCCTC.

This rearrangement joins TRBV2 to TRBJ2-3; the match to TRBD2 covers 12 bases. The CDR3 runs 15 residues. V was pared by 6 bases and J by 2 bases, with 3 bases of the junction left unmatched. The germline V gene has CDR1 SNHLY and CDR2 FYNNEI. The CDR3 here is CASRWTSGVTDTQYF. The CDR3 coding sequence is TGTGCCAGCAGGTGGACTAGCGGGGTCACAGATACGCAGTATTTT.

This clonotype showed up many times. The gene calls are TRBV7-8 and TRBJ1-1; TRBD1 might be the D (6 bases). CDR3 length: 14 amino acids. Germline V CDR1 and CDR2: SGHVS, FQNEAQ. Trimming removed 0 bases from V and 4 bases from J, with 9 bases in between. DNA of the CDR3: TGTGCCAGCAGCTTAGCACAGGGTCCCACTGAAGCTTTCTTT. Residues: CASSLAQGPTEAFF. The variable domain in full, completed from reference TRBV7-8 and TRBJ1-1, reads GAGVSQSPRYKVAKRGQDVALRCDPISGHVSLFWYQQALGQGPEFLTYFQNEAQLDKSGLPSDRFFAERPEGSVSTLKIQRTQQEDSAVYLCASSLAQGPTEAFFGQGTRLTVV.

The chain recombines TRBV18 with TRBJ1-2; a weak D match, TRBD1 (5 bases). Trimming left V 3 bases short and J 4 bases short, with 15 bases between. The germline CDR1 and CDR2 sequences are KGHSH and LQKENI. The CDR3 consists of 15 residues. CDR3 loop: CASSPPGRESYGYTF. The CDR3 coding sequence is TGTGCCAGCTCACCTCCGGGCAGGGAGAGCTATGGCTACACCTTC.